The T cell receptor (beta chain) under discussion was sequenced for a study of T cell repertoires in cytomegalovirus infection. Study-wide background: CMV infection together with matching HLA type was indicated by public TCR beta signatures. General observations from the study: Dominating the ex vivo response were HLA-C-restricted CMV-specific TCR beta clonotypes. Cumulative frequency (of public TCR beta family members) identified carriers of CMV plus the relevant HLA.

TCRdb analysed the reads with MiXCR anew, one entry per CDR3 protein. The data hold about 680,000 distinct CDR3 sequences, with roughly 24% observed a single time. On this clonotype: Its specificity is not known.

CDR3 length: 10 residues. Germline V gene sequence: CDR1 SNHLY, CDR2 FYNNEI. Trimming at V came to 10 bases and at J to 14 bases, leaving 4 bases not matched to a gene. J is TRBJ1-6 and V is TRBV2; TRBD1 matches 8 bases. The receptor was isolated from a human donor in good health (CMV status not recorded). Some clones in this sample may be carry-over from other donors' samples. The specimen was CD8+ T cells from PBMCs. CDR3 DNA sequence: TGTGCCATCCAGGGGGCCACCCTCCACTTT. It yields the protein CAIQGATLHF. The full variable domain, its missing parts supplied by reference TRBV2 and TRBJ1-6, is EPEVTQTPSHQVTQMGQEVILRCVPISNHLYFYWYRQILGQKVEFLVSFYNNEISEKSEIFDDQFSVERPDGSNFTLKIRSTKLEDSAMYFCAIQGATLHFGNGTRLTVT.